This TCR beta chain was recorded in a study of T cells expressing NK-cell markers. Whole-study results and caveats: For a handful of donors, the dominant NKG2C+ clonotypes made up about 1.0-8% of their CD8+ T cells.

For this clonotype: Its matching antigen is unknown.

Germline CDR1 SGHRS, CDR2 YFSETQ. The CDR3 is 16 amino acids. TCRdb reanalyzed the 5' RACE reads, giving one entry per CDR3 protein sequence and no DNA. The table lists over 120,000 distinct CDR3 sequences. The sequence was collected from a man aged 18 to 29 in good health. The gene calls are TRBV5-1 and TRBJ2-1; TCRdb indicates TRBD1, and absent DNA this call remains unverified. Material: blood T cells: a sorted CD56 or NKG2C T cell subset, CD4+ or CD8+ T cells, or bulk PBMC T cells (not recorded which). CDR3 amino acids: CASSLSVAGARDEQFF.